These T cell receptor beta chains were read from a single sample in a study of T cells in localized non-small cell lung cancer. Data came from immunoSEQ multiplex PCR; TCRdb stores just in-frame clones and leaves some out. Found here are 30,000 to 35,000 clones, around nine tenths of them singletons; the top ten hold around 4%. Material: peripheral blood, obtained before any cancer treatment. The receptors originated from a woman aged 35 to 70 with stage I lung adenocarcinoma. The conserved cysteine and the conserved F or W are not part of the CDR3 here. Each record gives: V gene, J gene, CDR3 protein.

>TRBV4-3|TRBJ2-4
ASSQDGTRQNIQY
>TRBV5-3|TRBJ1-4
ARSLQPGTGSIFTEKLF
>TRBV14|TRBJ2-5
ASSLAETQY
>TRBV7-2|TRBJ2-1
ASSWTSGVYNEQF
>TRBV18|TRBJ2-5
ASSPSQGGLAPETQY
>TRBV18|TRBJ2-2
ASSQPPTHAAANTGELF
>TRBV5-6|NA
ASSSFPKLYEQY
>TRBV15|TRBJ2-3
ATRTGGPTDTQY
>TRBV6-5|TRBJ2-7
ASTQGYEQY
>TRBV5-1|TRBJ2-7
ASSFTGGRGEQY
>TRBV29-1|TRBJ2-3
SVDGAAGNTDTQY
>TRBV6-5|TRBJ1-4
ASSYSRLLNEKLF
>TRBV10-3|TRBJ1-5
AISEGADNQPQH
>TRBV5-6|TRBJ1-2
ASSLAGIGYT
>TRBV7-9|TRBJ1-6
ASSSHVDRGNSPLH
>TRBV7-9|TRBJ1-3
ASSLGGILFSGNTIY
>TRBV5-4|TRBJ1-1
ASSLAETARGRAF
>TRBV7-8|TRBJ1-5
ASSFTGGDNQPQH
>TRBV5-1|TRBJ1-5
ASSWTGLGDQPQH
>TRBV9|TRBJ1-4
ASSPRDRGYEKLF
>TRBV4-2|TRBJ2-7
ASSQAKGLDEQY
>TRBV27|TRBJ1-2
ASSFYQGAGDNGYT
>TRBV5-4|TRBJ2-1
ASSLTDSSYNEQF
>TRBV2|TRBJ1-3
ASRAGGGNTIY